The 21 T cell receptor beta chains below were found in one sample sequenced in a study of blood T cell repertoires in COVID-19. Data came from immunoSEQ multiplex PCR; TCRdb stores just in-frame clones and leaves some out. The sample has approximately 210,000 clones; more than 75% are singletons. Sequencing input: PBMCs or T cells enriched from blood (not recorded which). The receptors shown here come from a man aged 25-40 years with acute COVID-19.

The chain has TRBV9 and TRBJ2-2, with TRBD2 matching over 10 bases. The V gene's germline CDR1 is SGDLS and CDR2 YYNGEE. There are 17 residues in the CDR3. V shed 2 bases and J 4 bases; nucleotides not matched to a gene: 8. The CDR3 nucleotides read TGTGCCAGCAGCGTGGCGACTAGCGGGTCGGGCACCGGGGAGCTGTTTTTT. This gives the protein CASSVATSGSGTGELFF.

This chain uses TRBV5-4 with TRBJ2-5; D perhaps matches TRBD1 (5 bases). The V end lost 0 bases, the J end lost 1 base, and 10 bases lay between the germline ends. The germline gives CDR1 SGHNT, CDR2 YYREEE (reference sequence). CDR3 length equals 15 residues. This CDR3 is CASSLVGALQETQYF. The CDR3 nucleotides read TGTGCCAGCAGCTTGGTAGGGGCTCTCCAAGAGACCCAGTACTTC.

The CDR3 DNA reads as TGTGCCAGCAGTGAGACCGCAGGGGGCAATTCACCCCTCCACTTT. It translates to CASSETAGGNSPLHF. The chain couples TRBV5-6 to TRBJ1-6; 8 nucleotides agree with TRBD1. V dropped 5 bases and J dropped 7; count of bases not matched to a gene: 8. There are 15 residues in the CDR3. Germline loops: CDR1 SGHDT, CDR2 YYEEEE.

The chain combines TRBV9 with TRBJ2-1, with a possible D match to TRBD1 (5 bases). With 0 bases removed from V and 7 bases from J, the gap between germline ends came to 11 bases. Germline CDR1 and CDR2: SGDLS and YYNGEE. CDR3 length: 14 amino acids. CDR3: CASSVAYKGNEQFF. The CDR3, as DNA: TGTGCCAGCAGCGTAGCTTATAAGGGGAATGAGCAGTTCTTC.

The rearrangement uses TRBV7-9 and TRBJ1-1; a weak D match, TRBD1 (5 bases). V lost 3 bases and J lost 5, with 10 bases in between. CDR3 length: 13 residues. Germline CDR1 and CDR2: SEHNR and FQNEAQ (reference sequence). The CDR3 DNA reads TGTGCCAGCAGCTTCGGGGGAGGGACTGAAGCTTTCTTT. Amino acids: CASSFGGGTEAFF.

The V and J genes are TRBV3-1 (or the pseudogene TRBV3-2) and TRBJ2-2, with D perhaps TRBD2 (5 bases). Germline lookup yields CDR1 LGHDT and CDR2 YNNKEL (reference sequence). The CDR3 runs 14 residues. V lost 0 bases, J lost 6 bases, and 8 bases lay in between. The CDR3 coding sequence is TGTGCCAGCAGCCAAGATGCGCGGGCCGGGGAGCTGTTTTTT. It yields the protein CASSQDARAGELFF.

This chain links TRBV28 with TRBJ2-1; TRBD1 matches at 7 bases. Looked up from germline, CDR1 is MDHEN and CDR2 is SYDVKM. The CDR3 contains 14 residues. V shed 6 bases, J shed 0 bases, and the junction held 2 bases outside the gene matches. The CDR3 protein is CASSRDSSYNEQFF. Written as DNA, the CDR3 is TGTGCCAGCAGCCGGGACAGCTCCTACAATGAGCAGTTCTTC.

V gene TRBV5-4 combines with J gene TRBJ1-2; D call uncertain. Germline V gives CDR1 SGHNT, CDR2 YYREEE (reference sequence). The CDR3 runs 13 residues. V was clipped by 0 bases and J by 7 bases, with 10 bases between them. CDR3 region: CASSLAGMSGYTF. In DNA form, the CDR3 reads TGTGCCAGCAGCTTGGCCGGTATGAGTGGCTACACCTTC.

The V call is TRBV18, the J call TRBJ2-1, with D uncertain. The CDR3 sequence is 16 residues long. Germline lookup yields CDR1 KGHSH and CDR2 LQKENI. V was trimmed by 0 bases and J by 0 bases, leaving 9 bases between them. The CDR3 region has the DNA TGTGCCAGCTCACCACCAAATTCCGGCTCCTACAATGAGCAGTTCTTC. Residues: CASSPPNSGSYNEQFF.

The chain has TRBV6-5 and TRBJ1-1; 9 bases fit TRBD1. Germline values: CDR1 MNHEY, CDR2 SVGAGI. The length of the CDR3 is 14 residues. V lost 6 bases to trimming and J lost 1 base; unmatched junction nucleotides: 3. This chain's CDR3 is CASRGQGRNTEAFF. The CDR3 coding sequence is TGTGCCAGCAGGGGACAGGGACGGAACACTGAAGCTTTCTTT.

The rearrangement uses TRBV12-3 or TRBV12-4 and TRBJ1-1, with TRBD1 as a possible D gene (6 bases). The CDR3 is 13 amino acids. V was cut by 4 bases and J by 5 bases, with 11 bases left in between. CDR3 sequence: CASSSHRATEAFF. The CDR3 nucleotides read TGTGCCAGCAGTTCGCACAGGGCTACTGAAGCTTTCTTT.

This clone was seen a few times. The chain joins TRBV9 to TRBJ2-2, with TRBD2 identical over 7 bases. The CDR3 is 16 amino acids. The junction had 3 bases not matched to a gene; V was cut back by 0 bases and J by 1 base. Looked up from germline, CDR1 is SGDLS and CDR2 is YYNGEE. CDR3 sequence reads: CASSVAGGVNTGELFF. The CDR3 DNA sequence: TGTGCCAGCAGCGTAGCTGGGGGGGTGAACACCGGGGAGCTGTTTTTT.

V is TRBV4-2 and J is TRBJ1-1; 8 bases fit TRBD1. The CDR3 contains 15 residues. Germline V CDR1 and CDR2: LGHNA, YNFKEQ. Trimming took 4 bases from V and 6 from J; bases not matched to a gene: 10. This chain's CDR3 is CASSPRQGSIPEAFF. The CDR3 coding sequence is TGTGCCAGCAGCCCCCGACAGGGGAGTATACCTGAAGCTTTCTTT.

The CDR3 region is CASSVELAGKTGELFF. The CDR3 DNA reads as TGTGCCAGCAGCGTAGAATTGGCAGGGAAGACCGGGGAGCTGTTTTTT. V and J are TRBV9 and TRBJ2-2; D might be TRBD1 (5 bases). V lost 0 bases to trimming and J lost 5 bases, with 14 bases between them. Per germline, CDR1 SGDLS and CDR2 YYNGEE. The CDR3 extends over 16 amino acids.

The CDR3 region has the DNA TGTGCCAGCAGTTTGACAGGGTACTATGGCTACACCTTC. Residues: CASSLTGYYGYTF. J is TRBJ1-2 and V is TRBV12-3 or TRBV12-4; 7 bases match TRBD1. The junction had 1 base not matched to a gene; V was cut back by 3 bases and J by 3 bases. The CDR3 covers 13 residues.

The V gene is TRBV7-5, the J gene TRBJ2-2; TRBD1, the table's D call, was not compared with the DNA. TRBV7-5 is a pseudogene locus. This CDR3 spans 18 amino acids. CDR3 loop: CVRSLVYRGPLDTGELFF. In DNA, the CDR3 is TGTGTCAGAAGCTTAGTCTACAGGGGGCCATTGGACACCGGGGAGCTGTTTTTT.

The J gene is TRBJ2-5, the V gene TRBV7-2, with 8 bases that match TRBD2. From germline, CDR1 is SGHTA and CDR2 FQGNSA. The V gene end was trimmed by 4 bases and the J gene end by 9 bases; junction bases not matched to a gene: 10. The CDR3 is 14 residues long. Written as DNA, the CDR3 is TGTGCCAGCAGCTCCCGGGGGGGCCGGGTGGCCCAGTACTTC. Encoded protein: CASSSRGGRVAQYF.

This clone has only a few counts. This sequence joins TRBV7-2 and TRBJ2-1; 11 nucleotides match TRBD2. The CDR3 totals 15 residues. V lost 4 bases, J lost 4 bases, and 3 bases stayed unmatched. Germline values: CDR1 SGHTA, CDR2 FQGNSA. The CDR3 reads CASSYIAGGYNEQFF. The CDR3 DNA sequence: TGTGCCAGCAGCTACATAGCGGGGGGGTACAATGAGCAGTTCTTC.

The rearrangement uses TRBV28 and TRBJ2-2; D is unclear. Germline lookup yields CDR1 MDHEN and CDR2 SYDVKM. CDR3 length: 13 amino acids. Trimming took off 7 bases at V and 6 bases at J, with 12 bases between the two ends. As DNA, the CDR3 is TGTGCCAGCACCCCGCAAGGAGCCGGGGAGCTGTTTTTT. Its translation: CASTPQGAGELFF.

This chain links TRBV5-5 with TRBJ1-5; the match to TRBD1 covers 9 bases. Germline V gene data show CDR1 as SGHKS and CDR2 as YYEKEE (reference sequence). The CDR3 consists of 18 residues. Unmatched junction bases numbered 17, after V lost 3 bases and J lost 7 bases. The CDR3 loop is CASSSTRRDRVIRQPQHF. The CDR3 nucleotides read TGTGCCAGCAGCTCTACTCGGCGGGACAGGGTAATCAGGCAGCCCCAGCATTTT.

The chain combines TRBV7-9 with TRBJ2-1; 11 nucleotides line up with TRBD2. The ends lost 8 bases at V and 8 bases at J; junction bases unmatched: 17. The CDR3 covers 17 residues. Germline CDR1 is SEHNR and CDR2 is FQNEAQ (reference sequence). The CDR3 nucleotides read TGTGCCAGCCGCCCCGGGCCTACTAGCGGGGGCGCGGATGAGCAGTTCTTC. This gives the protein CASRPGPTSGGADEQFF.